Below, one TCR beta chain is given with its context. Its antigen is not known. This sample was taken from a study of T cell responses to AZD1222 COVID-19 vaccine. Study-wide results and limits: Among vaccine-associated CD4 TCRs, coverage spanned spike, with dominance at 160-218 and 743-854. Only a handful of AZD1222 recipients, six or seven in all, had baseline seropositivity.

Only in-frame clones appear in the TCRdb table, and some are missing; sequencing was by immunoSEQ multiplex PCR. The sample lists 150,000 to 200,000 clones, about nine tenths seen once, with 1.5% to 2.5% in the top ten. Second doses were pooled across both intervals (about 4 or about 12 weeks). This TCR came from an adult who received the AZD1222 COVID-19 vaccine. Here the sequenced sample was peripheral blood, taken 28 days after the second AZD1222 dose.

As DNA, the CDR3 is TGCGCCAGCAGTGAGGGGGGCCAGAGGGAAGAGACCCAGTACTTC. Translating it yields CASSEGGQREETQYF. The chain recombines TRBV10-1 with TRBJ2-5, with D tentatively TRBD1 (6 bases). CDR3 length: 15 residues. Germline V lookup: CDR1 WNHNN, CDR2 SYGVQD (reference sequence). Trimming shortened V by 2 bases and J by 3 bases, and 13 bases separated the two germline ends.